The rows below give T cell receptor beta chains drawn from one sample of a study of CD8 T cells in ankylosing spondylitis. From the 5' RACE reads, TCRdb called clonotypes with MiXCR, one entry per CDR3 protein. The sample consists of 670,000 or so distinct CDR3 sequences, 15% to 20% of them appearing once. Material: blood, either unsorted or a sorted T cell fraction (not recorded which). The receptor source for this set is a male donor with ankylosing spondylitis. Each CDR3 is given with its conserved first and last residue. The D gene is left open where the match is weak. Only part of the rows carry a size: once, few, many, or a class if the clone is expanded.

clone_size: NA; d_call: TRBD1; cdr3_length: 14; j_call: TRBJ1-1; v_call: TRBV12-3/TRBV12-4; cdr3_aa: CATRQGARATEAFF; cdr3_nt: TGTGCCACCCGACAGGGAGCCCGTGCTACTGAAGCTTTCTTT
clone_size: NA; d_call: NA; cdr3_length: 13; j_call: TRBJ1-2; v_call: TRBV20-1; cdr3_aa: CSAPPTTNYGYTF; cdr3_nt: TGCAGTGCTCCTCCAACTACTAACTATGGCTACACCTTC
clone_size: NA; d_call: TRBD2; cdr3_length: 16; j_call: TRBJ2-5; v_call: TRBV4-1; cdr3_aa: CASSQEGPLAGGTQYF; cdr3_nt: TGCGCCAGCAGCCAAGAAGGTCCCCTAGCGGGGGGGACCCAGTACTTC
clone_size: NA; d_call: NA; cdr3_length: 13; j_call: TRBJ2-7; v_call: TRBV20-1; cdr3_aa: CSVLMGRGHEQYF; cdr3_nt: TGCAGTGTCCTTATGGGCAGGGGCCACGAGCAGTACTTC
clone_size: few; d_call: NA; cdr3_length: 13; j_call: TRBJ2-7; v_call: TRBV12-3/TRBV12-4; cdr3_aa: CASSLMEGGEQYF; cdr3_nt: TGTGCCAGCAGTTTGATGGAGGGAGGCGAGCAGTACTTC
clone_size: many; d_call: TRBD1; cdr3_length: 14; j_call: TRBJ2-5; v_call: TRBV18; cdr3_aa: CASSPGTGKETQYF; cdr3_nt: TGTGCCAGCTCACCCGGGACAGGGAAAGAGACCCAGTACTTC
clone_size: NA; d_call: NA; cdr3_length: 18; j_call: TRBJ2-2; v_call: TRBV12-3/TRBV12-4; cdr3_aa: CASSPGLTLFGNTGELFF; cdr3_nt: TGTGCCAGCAGTCCAGGACTAACCCTTTTTGGGAACACCGGGGAGCTGTTTTTT
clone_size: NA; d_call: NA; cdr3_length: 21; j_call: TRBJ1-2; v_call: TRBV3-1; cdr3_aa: CASSPVRYISVKQVISYGYTF; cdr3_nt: TGTGCCAGCAGCCCAGTCCGGTACATCAGCGTCAAACAGGTTATTTCCTATGGCTACACCTTC
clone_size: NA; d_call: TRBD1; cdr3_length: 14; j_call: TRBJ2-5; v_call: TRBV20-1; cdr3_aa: CSAPRTGEVWTQYF; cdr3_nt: TGCAGTGCTCCTCGGACAGGAGAGGTTTGGACCCAGTACTTC
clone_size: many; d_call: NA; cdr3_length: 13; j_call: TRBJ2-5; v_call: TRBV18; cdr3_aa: CASSPQGGETQYF; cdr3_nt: TGTGCCAGCTCACCTCAGGGCGGAGAGACCCAGTACTTC
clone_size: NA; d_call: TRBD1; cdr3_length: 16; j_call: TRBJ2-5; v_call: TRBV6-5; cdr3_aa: CASSYAPGTGQETQYF; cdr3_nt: TGTGCCAGCAGTTACGCTCCCGGGACAGGTCAAGAGACCCAGTACTTC
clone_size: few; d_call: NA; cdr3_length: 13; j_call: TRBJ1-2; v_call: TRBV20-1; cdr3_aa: CSAIVSGVIGYTF; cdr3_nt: TGCAGTGCTATCGTATCAGGGGTGATCGGCTACACCTTC
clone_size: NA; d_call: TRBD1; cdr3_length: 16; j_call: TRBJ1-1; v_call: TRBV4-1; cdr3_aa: CASSHGQGARNTEAFF; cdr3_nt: TGCGCCAGCAGCCACGGACAGGGGGCGAGGAACACTGAAGCTTTCTTT
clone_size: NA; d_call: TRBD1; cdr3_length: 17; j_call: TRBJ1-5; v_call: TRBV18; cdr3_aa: CASSPTSGTGNNQPQHF; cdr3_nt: TGTGCCAGCTCCCCTACCTCCGGGACAGGGAACAATCAGCCCCAGCATTTT
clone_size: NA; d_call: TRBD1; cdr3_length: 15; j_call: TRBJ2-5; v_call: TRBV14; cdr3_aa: CASSPPGQKKETQYF; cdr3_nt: TGTGCCAGCAGTCCACCGGGACAGAAAAAAGAGACCCAGTACTTC
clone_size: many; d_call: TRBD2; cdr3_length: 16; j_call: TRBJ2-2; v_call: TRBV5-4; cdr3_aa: CASSQGLAGVTGELFF; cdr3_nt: TGTGCCAGCAGCCAGGGACTAGCGGGAGTCACCGGGGAGCTGTTTTTT
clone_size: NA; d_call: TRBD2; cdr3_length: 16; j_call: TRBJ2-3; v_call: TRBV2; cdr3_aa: CASSEPAGGPADTQYF; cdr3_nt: TGTGCCAGCAGTGAACCAGCGGGGGGGCCCGCAGATACGCAGTATTTT
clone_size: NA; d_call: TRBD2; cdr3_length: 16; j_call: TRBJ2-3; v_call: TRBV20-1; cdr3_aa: CSFRQSSGRVVDTQYF; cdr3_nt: TGCAGTTTCAGGCAGTCTAGCGGGAGAGTAGTAGATACGCAGTATTTT
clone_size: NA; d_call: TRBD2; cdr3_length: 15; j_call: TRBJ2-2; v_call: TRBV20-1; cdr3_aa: CSASLAGGATGELFF; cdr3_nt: TGCAGTGCCTCCCTAGCGGGAGGAGCCACCGGGGAGCTGTTTTTT
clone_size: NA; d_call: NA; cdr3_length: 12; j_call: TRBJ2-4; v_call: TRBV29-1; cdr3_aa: CSGVVSKNIQYF; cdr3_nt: TGCAGCGGAGTGGTATCCAAAAACATTCAGTACTTC
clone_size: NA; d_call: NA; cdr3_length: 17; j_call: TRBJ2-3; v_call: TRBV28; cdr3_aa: CASTSGPPQGDTDTQYF; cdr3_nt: TGTGCCAGCACCTCTGGCCCCCCCCAGGGAGACACAGATACGCAGTATTTT
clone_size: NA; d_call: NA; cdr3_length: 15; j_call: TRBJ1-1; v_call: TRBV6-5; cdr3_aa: CASSYPTTGSTEAFF; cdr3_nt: TGTGCCAGCAGTTACCCTACAACGGGGAGCACTGAAGCTTTCTTT
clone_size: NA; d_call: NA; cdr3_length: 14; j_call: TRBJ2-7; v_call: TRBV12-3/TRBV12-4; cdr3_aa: CASSFRLRSYEQYF; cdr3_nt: TGTGCCAGCAGTTTCAGGCTCCGCTCCTACGAGCAGTACTTC
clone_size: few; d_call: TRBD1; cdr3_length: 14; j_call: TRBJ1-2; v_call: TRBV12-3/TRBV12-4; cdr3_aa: CASSPDRVDYGYTF; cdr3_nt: TGTGCCAGCAGCCCGGACAGGGTGGACTATGGCTACACCTTC
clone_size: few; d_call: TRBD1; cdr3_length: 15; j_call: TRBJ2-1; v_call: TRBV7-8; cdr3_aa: CASSSPAGTGNEQFF; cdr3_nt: TGTGCCAGCAGCTCACCCGCCGGGACAGGCAACGAGCAGTTCTTC
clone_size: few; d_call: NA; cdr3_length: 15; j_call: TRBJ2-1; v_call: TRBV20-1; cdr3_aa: CSASERTVPINEQFF; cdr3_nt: TGCAGTGCTTCCGAGCGGACCGTGCCGATCAATGAGCAGTTCTTC
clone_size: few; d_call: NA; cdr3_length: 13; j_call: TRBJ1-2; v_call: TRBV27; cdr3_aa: CASSLLSGRGYTF; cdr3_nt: TGTGCCAGCAGTTTATTGTCCGGCAGGGGCTACACCTTC
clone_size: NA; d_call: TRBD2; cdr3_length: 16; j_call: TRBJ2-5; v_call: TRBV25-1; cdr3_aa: CASSAPRLAGGKTQYF; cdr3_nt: TGTGCCAGCAGTGCACCCAGACTAGCGGGAGGGAAGACCCAGTACTTC
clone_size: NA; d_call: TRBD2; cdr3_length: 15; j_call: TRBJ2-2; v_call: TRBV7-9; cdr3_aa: CASSLGLQNTGELFF; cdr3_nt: TGTGCCAGCAGCTTGGGACTACAGAACACCGGGGAGCTGTTTTTT
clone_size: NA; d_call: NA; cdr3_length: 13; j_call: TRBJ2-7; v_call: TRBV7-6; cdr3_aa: CASSQLRAYEQYF; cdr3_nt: TGTGCCAGCAGCCAACTCAGGGCCTACGAGCAGTACTTC
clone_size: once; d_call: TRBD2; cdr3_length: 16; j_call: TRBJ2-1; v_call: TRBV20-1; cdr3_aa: CSPSSSGGSPLETQFF; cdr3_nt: TGCAGCCCTAGCTCTAGCGGGGGATCCCCATTGGAGACCCAGTTCTTC
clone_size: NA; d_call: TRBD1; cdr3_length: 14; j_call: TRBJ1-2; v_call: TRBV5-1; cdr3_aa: CASSLPGTAYGYTF; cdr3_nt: TGCGCCAGCAGCCTGCCCGGGACAGCCTATGGCTACACCTTC
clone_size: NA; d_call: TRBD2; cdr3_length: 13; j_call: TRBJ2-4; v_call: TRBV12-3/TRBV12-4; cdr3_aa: CASSLGLVNIQYF; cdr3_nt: TGTGCCAGCAGTCTGGGACTAGTAAACATTCAGTACTTC
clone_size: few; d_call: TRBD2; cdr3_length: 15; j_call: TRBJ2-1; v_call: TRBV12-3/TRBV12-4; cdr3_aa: CASSPGLAGFGEQFF; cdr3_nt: TGTGCCAGCAGCCCAGGACTAGCGGGGTTCGGGGAGCAGTTCTTC
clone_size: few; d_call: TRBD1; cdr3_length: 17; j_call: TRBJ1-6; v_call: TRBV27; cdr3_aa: CASSLSPGGRYNSPLHF; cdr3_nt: TGTGCCAGCAGTTTATCCCCAGGGGGACGTTATAATTCACCCCTCCACTTT
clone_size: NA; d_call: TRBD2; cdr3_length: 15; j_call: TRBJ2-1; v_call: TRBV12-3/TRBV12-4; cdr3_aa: CASSFNASGYNEQFF; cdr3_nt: TGTGCCAGCAGTTTTAATGCTAGCGGTTACAATGAGCAGTTCTTC
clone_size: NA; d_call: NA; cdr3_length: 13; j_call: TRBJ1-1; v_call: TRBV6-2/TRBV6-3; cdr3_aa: CASERGRGTEAFF; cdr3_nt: TGTGCCAGCGAGAGGGGGAGGGGTACTGAAGCTTTCTTT
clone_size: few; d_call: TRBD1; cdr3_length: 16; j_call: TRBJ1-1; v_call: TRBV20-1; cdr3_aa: CSAGNDRVGMNTEAFF; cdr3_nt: TGCAGTGCTGGGAATGACAGGGTCGGCATGAACACTGAAGCTTTCTTT
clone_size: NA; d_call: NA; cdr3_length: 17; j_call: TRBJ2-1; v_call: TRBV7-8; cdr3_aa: CASSERRAGGRSNEQFF; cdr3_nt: TGTGCCAGCAGCGAGCGGAGGGCCGGGGGGCGAAGCAATGAGCAGTTCTTC
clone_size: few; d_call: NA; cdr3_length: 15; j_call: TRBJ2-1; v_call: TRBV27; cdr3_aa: CASSLKGPSYNEQFF; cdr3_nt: TGTGCCAGCAGTTTAAAAGGCCCCTCCTACAATGAGCAGTTCTTC
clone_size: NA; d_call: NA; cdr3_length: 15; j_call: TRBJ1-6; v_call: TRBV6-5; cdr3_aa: CASSDSGLYNSPLHF; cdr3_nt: TGTGCCAGCAGTGACTCGGGACTCTATAATTCACCCCTCCACTTT
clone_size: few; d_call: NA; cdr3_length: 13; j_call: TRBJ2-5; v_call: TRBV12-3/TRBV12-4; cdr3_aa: CASRNWSGETQYF; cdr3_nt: TGTGCCAGCAGAAACTGGTCGGGGGAGACCCAGTACTTC
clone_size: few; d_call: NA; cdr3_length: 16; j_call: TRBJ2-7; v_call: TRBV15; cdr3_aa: CATSRDRVALATEQYF; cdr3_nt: TGTGCCACCAGCAGAGATCGGGTAGCCCTCGCTACAGAGCAGTACTTC
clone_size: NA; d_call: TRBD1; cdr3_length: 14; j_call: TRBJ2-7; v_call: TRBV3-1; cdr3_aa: CASSTGTGGHEQYF; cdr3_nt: TGTGCCAGCAGCACCGGGACAGGGGGCCACGAGCAGTACTTC
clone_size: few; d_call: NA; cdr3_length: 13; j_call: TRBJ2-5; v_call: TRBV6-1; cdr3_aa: CASKPGKGETQYF; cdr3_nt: TGTGCCAGCAAACCAGGGAAGGGAGAGACCCAGTACTTC
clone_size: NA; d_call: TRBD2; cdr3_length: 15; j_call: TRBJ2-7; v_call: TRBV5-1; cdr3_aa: CASSLAAGGPDEQYF; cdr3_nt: TGCGCCAGCAGCTTGGCGGCGGGAGGGCCCGACGAGCAGTACTTC
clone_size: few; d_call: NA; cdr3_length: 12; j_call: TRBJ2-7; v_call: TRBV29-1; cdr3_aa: CSVLPGGTEQYF; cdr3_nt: TGCAGCGTCCTTCCCGGGGGCACGGAGCAGTACTTC
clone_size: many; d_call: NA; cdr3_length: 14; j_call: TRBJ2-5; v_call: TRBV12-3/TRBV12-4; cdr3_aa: CASTPESPQETQYF; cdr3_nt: TGTGCCAGCACCCCGGAATCACCCCAAGAGACCCAGTACTTC
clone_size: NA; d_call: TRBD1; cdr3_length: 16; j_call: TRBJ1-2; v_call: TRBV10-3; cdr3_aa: CAISAGQGLGENVAVF; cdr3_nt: TGTGCCATCAGTGCGGGACAGGGCCTCGGAGAGAATGTAGCTGTCTTC
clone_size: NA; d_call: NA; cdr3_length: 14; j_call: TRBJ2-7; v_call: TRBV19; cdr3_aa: CASSIFGRSYEQYF; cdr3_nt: TGTGCCAGTAGTATATTCGGCAGAAGCTACGAGCAGTACTTC
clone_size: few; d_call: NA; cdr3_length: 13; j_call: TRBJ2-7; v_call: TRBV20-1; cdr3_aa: CSALQGLSGEQYF; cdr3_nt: TGCAGTGCTCTACAGGGATTATCGGGGGAGCAGTACTTC
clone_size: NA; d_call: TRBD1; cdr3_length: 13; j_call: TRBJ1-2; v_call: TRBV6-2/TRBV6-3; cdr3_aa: CASSSQGFYGYTF; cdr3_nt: TGTGCCAGCAGCTCACAGGGGTTCTATGGCTACACCTTC
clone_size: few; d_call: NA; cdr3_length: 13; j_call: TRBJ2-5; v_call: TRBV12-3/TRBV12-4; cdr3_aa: CASGGTSQETQYF; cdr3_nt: TGTGCCAGCGGTGGGACAAGCCAAGAGACCCAGTACTTC
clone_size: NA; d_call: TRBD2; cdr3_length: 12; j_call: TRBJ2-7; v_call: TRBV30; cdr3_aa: CAWGTSHYEQYF; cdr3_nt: TGTGCCTGGGGGACTAGCCACTACGAGCAGTACTTC
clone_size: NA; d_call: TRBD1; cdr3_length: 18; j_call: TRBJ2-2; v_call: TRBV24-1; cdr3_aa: CATSDSVADRGNDGELFF; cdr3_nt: TGTGCCACCAGTGATTCAGTGGCGGACAGGGGGAATGACGGGGAGCTGTTTTTT
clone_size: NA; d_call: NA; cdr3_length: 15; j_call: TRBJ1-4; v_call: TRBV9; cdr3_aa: CASSVRPTTNEKLFF; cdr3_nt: TGTGCCAGCAGCGTACGGCCCACAACTAATGAAAAACTGTTTTTT
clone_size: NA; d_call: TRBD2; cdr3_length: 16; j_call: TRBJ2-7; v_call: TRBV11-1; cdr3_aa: CASSPGRLAGNYEQYF; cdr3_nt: TGTGCCAGCAGCCCCGGCCGACTAGCGGGGAACTACGAGCAGTACTTC
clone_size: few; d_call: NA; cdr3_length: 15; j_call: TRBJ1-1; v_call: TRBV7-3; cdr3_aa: CASSLDSRVRSEAFF; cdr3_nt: TGTGCCAGCAGCCTCGACTCCAGGGTTCGCTCTGAAGCTTTCTTT
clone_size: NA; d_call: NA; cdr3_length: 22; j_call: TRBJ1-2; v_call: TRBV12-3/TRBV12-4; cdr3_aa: CASSLHHSQGVLTLVANYGYTF; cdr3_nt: TGTGCCAGCAGTTTACACCATTCACAGGGTGTCTTAACTCTCGTAGCTAACTATGGCTACACCTTC
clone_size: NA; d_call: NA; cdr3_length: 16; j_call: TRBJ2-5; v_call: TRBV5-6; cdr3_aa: CASSFFPAGLGETQYF; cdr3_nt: TGTGCCAGCAGCTTTTTCCCGGCGGGCCTTGGGGAGACCCAGTACTTC